Each of the 3 T cell receptor beta chains below was sequenced from the same sample in a study of T cell changes during pregnancy in multiple sclerosis. Some clones are missing from TCRdb's copy, which holds only in-frame ones; the method was immunoSEQ multiplex PCR. The repertoire holds over 45,000 clones, with over 80% as singletons. Sequenced material: CD4+ T cells from peripheral blood mononuclear cells, taken after pregnancy. The receptors here all came from a female donor with multiple sclerosis, enrolled in a pregnancy study.

V usage is TRBV6-5 and J usage is TRBJ2-7, with 9 bases that match TRBD2. CDR3 length: 12 residues. V gave up 10 bases and J gave up 2 bases; unmatched junction bases: 3. From germline, CDR1 is MNHEY and CDR2 SVGAGI. The CDR3 protein is CATAGGPYEQYF. The DNA of the CDR3 is TGTGCCACCGCGGGAGGGCCCTACGAGCAGTACTTC.

The chain has TRBV28 and TRBJ2-7, with 8 bases that match TRBD1. Germline CDR1 MDHEN, CDR2 SYDVKM. The CDR3 consists of 15 residues. With V trimmed by 2 bases and J by 5 bases, 8 bases remained unmatched. The CDR3: CASSLQSGGRDEQYF. CDR3 nucleotides: TGTGCCAGCAGTTTACAGTCAGGGGGCAGGGACGAGCAGTACTTC.

This chain connects TRBV11-3 to TRBJ1-1; TRBD1 aligns across 8 bases. Germline V gene data show CDR1 as SGHNT and CDR2 as YENEEA. V trimming: 5 bases; J trimming: 10 bases; junction bases outside the gene matches: 6. The CDR3 has 12 amino acids. The DNA of the CDR3 is TGTGCCAGCAGCCCGGACAGGGCGGGAGCTTTCTTT. Protein: CASSPDRAGAFF.